This TCR beta chain was captured in a study of regulatory T cells in long-lasting Graves disease. HTBI primers from iRepertoire and Arm-PCR of CDR3 regions yielded the TCR beta libraries. A single record per CDR3 protein comes from TCRdb applying MiXCR to the multiplex PCR reads. Of about 400,000 distinct CDR3 sequences listed, 15% were seen once; the top ten hold roughly 7.7%. This clonotype has a count of ten or more. Noted time point: newly diagnosed GD, antithyroid drugs for less than 3 months. Following extraction of RNA from PBMCs, that RNA was used to make the TCR library. Patients came from an endocrinology department in Xi'an, China. Trimming stripped 5 bases from V and 0 bases from J, with 11 bases between. The CDR3 totals 15 residues. The sample was also linked to a second study, of T cells in Graves' hyperthyroidism and ophthalmopathy. From that second work: The TCR CDR3 first-round RT-PCR relied on the HTBI primer set.

The chain uses TRBV12-3 or TRBV12-4 and TRBJ2-1; no clear D. This specimen was peripheral blood mononuclear cells (PBMCs), taken at new diagnosis, from a patient treated with antithyroid drugs. This receptor was identified in a woman in her 40s with Graves disease. The CDR3 sequence is CASSPSLSSYNEQFF. The CDR3 DNA follows: TGTGCCAGCAGTCCGTCCTTGAGCTCCTACAATGAGCAGTTCTTC.